Listed below are T cell receptor beta chains from one sample, sequenced in a study of OX40 agonist ivuxolimab in advanced cancers. TCRdb's table, derived via immunoSEQ multiplex PCR, lists solely in-frame clones and lacks some. The profile shows around 53,000 clones, around nine tenths of them singletons. The sequences come from CD4+ or CD8+ T cells sorted from blood, collected in a trial of the OX40 agonist ivuxolimab. These receptors were taken from an adult with an advanced solid tumor such as melanoma, head and neck, liver or kidney cancer. The conserved cysteine and the conserved F or W are not part of the CDR3 here. The order of the fields is V gene, D gene, CDR3 protein. D genes are given only for firm matches.

>TRBV2|NA
ASRSQGSTNEKLF
>TRBV10-1|NA
ARGKGAKNIQY
>TRBV11-2|TRBD1
ASSLVGRGFGESGNTIY
>TRBV16|NA
ASSQWTETGYT
>TRBV28|NA
ASGWGGSTYQETQY
>TRBV5-1|TRBD1
ASSWDRGRVEQY
>TRBV4-1|TRBD2
ASARRTRRLSSYNEQF
>TRBV5-1|NA
ASRPERGEQY
>TRBV6-1|NA
ASSDGINEQF
>TRBV7-2|NA
ASSLVSVRSNTEAF
>TRBV11-2|NA
ASSLGGQAGQPQH
>TRBV5-4|NA
ASSSGQGNTGELF
>TRBV28|NA
ASSFPVGEAF
>TRBV6-6|NA
ASSYSGATNEKLF
>TRBV5-1|NA
ASSLSLDGETQY
>TRBV9|TRBD1
ASSVEDRGTEAF
>TRBV5-1|TRBD1
ASNRDSKDTQY
>TRBV6-5|TRBD2
ASSYFSSGSRDEQY
>TRBV18|NA
ASSPSDTQY
>TRBV6-5|NA
ASSSPAMGYEQY
>TRBV18|NA
ASSPKNGPEQF
>TRBV5-1|NA
ASSYGGLSSYNEQF
>TRBV7-2|TRBD2
ASSLAGGSFGNEQF
>TRBV19|NA
ASTPMGTHEQY
>TRBV6-1|NA
ASREGIKNQPQH
>TRBV27|TRBD1
ASSARTGSGPYEQY
>TRBV30|NA
AWSEGPEQY
>TRBV27|TRBD1
ASRQTGALTDTQY